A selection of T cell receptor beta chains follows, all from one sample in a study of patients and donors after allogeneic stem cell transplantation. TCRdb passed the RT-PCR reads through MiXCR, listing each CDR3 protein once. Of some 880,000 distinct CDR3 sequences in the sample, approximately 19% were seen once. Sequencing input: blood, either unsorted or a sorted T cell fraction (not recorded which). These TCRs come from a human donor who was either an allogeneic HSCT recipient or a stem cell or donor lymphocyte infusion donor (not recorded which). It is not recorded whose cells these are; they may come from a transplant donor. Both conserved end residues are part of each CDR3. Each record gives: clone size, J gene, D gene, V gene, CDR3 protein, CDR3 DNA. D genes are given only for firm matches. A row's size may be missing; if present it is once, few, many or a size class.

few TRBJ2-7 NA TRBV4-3 CASSQDPQGVEQYF TGCGCCAGCAGCCAAGATCCCCAGGGCGTCGAGCAGTACTTC
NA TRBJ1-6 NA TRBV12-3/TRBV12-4 CASSSPLHF TGTGCCAGCAGTTCCCCCCTCCACTTT
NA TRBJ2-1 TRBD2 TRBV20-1 CSASRSGGREQFF TGCAGTGCTAGTCGGAGCGGGGGCCGGGAGCAGTTCTTC
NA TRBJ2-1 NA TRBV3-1 CASSQEFAFREQFF TGTGCCAGCAGCCAAGAGTTCGCGTTTAGGGAGCAGTTCTTC
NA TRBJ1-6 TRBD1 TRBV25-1 CASTQGAKNSPLHF TGTGCCAGCACACAGGGGGCTAAAAATTCACCCCTCCACTTT
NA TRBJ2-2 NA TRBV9 CASSRAGPNTGELFF TGTGCCAGCAGTAGGGCGGGACCGAACACCGGGGAGCTGTTTTTT
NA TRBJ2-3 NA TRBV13 CASSLIRRDGTDTQYF TGTGCCAGCAGCTTGATTAGACGCGACGGGACAGATACGCAGTATTTT
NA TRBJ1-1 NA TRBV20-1 CSARSGLNTEAFF TGCAGTGCTAGATCCGGGTTGAACACTGAAGCTTTCTTT
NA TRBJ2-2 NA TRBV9 CASSVRLVNTGELFF TGTGCCAGCAGCGTCAGGCTAGTAAACACCGGGGAGCTGTTTTTT
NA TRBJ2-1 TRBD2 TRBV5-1 CASSTIAGGIYEQFF TGCGCCAGCAGCACAATAGCGGGGGGGATCTATGAGCAGTTCTTC
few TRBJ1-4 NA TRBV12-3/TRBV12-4 CASSSRGLNEKLFF TGTGCCAGCAGTTCCCGGGGTTTAAATGAAAAACTGTTTTTT
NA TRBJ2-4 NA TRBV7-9 CASSSLRLAKNIQYF TGTGCCAGCAGCTCTCTTCGGCTAGCCAAAAACATTCAGTACTTC
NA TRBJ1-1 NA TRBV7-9 CASSLRTDSRTEAFF TGTGCCAGCAGCCTCCGAACAGACAGCAGGACTGAAGCTTTCTTT
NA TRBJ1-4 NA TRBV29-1 CSVEGGTGGLFF TGCAGCGTTGAAGGGGGCACAGGTGGACTGTTTTTT
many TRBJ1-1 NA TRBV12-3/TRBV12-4 CASSLRRGEAFF TGTGCCAGCAGTCTCCGAAGGGGAGAAGCTTTCTTT
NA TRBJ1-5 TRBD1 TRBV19 CASSRGRTGGAQPQHF TGTGCCAGTAGTAGGGGTCGGACAGGAGGGGCCCAGCCCCAGCATTTT
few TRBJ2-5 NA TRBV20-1 CSAPQLTRSLETQYF TGCAGTGCTCCGCAACTTACTAGATCCCTCGAGACCCAGTACTTC
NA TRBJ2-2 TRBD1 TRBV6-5 CASSYPWSGDRDVTGELFF TGTGCCAGCAGTTACCCATGGAGTGGGGACAGGGATGTCACCGGGGAGCTGTTTTTT
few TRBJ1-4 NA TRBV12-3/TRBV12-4 CASSLIGSRSNEKLFF TGTGCCAGCAGTTTAATAGGCAGCCGGAGTAATGAAAAACTGTTTTTT
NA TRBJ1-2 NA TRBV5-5 CASSSSDGYGYTF TGTGCCAGCAGTTCGTCCGACGGATATGGCTACACCTTC
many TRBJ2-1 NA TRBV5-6 CASSSIRQHNEQFF TGTGCCAGCAGCTCCATAAGACAGCACAATGAGCAGTTCTTC
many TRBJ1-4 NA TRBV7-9 CASSPDATNEKLFF TGCGCCAGCAGCCCGGACGCAACTAATGAAAAACTGTTTTTT
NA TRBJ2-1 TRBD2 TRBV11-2 CASSYTGTSGTYEQFF TGTGCCAGCAGCTACACCGGGACTAGCGGGACTTATGAGCAGTTCTTC
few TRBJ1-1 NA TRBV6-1 CASSEPHFWGGTEAFF TGTGCCAGCAGTGAACCTCATTTTTGGGGGGGCACTGAAGCTTTCTTT
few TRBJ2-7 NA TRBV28 CASHGGTRPYEQYF TGTGCCAGTCACGGAGGGACACGACCTTACGAGCAGTACTTC
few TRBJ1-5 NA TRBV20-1 CSAREGGPQHF TGCAGTGCTAGAGAGGGGGGGCCCCAGCATTTT
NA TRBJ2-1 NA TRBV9 CASSVETVGSRDNEQFF TGTGCCAGCAGCGTAGAAACAGTCGGTTCCCGCGACAATGAGCAGTTCTTC
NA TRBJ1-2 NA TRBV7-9 CASSNDNPIGGYTF TGTGCCAGCAGCAATGACAATCCGATCGGTGGCTACACCTTC
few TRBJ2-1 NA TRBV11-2 CASSPIRGPSYNEQFF TGTGCCAGCAGCCCTATACGGGGGCCCTCCTACAATGAGCAGTTCTTC
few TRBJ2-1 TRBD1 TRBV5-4 CASSTRDRSLTEQFF TGTGCCAGCAGCACCCGGGACAGAAGCCTCACTGAGCAGTTCTTC
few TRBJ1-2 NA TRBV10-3 CAISVRGFFVGKDWDGYTF TGTGCCATCAGTGTTAGGGGGTTTTTCGTCGGAAAGGACTGGGATGGCTACACCTTC
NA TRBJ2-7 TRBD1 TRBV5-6 CASSVTGTGTYEQYF TGTGCCAGCAGCGTTACCGGGACAGGGACCTACGAGCAGTACTTC
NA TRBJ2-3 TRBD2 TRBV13 CASSFSSGAILSTDTQYF TGTGCCAGCAGCTTCTCTAGCGGGGCGATCTTAAGCACAGATACGCAGTATTTT
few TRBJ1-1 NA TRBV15 CATSRKGTTEAFF TGTGCCACCAGCAGGAAGGGGACGACTGAAGCTTTCTTT
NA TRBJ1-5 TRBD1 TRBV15 CATSRRLDRGRQSQHF TGTGCCACCAGCAGAAGACTTGACAGGGGGCGGCAATCCCAGCATTTT
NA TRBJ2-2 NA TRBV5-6 CASSSPGRELFF TGTGCCAGCAGCTCCCCAGGGAGGGAGCTGTTTTTT
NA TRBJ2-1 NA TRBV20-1 CSALDGPPPYNEQFF TGCAGTGCACTGGACGGGCCCCCCCCCTACAATGAGCAGTTCTTC
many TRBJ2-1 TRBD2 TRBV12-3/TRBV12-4 CASSLGASGNEQFF TGTGCCAGCAGTTTAGGGGCTAGCGGTAATGAGCAGTTCTTC
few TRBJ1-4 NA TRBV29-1 CSVEGETNEKLFF TGCAGCGTTGAAGGGGAAACTAATGAAAAACTGTTTTTT
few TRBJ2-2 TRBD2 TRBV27 CASSFGLAGVTGELFF TGTGCCAGCAGTTTCGGCCTAGCGGGGGTCACCGGGGAGCTGTTTTTT
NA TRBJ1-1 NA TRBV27 CAARGSSLEAFF TGTGCCGCCCGCGGGAGCTCCCTCGAAGCTTTCTTT
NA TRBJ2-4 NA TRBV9 CASSRKRDGRGNIQYF TGTGCCAGCAGTAGGAAAAGGGACGGCCGTGGAAACATTCAGTACTTC
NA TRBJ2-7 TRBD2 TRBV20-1 CSARGTSGEGSYEQYF TGCAGTGCTAGAGGGACTAGCGGAGAGGGATCCTACGAGCAGTACTTC
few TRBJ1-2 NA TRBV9 CASSVEAGSLGGYTF TGTGCCAGCAGCGTAGAGGCAGGAAGTCTTGGTGGCTACACCTTC
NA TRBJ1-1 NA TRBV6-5 CASSSRGDEAFF TGTGCCAGCAGTTCCCGGGGAGACGAAGCTTTCTTT
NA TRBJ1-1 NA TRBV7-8 CASRPGRLMNTEAFF TGTGCCAGCAGGCCAGGACGGCTCATGAACACTGAAGCTTTCTTT
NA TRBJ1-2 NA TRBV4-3 CASSSLAGRDGYTF TGCGCCAGCAGCTCTCTCGCAGGGAGAGATGGCTACACCTTC
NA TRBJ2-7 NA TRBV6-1 CASGAVGRTDHYEQYF TGTGCCAGCGGCGCGGTGGGACGGACAGACCACTACGAGCAGTACTTC
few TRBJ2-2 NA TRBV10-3 CATHQTGKNTGELFF TGTGCCACCCACCAGACAGGCAAGAACACCGGGGAGCTGTTTTTT
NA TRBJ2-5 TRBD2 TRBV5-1 CASSQGLGPSPQETQYF TGCGCCAGCAGTCAAGGACTAGGCCCGTCACCCCAAGAGACCCAGTACTTC
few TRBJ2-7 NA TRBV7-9 CASSLVRLTSYEQYF TGTGCCAGCAGCTTAGTGAGACTGACTTCCTACGAGCAGTACTTC
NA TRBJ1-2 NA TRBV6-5 CASSYSIIQDYGYTF TGTGCCAGCAGTTACTCGATCATACAGGACTATGGCTACACCTTC
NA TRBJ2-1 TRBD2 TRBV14 CASSQLAGATEQFF TGTGCCAGCAGCCAGCTAGCGGGGGCTACTGAGCAGTTCTTC
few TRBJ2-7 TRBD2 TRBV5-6 CASSLDLRRGNEQYF TGTGCCAGCAGCTTGGACCTCCGGCGGGGGAACGAGCAGTACTTC
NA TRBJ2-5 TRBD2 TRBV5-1 CASSFSIRTSGETQYF TGCGCCAGCAGCTTCTCTATACGGACTAGCGGAGAGACCCAGTACTTC
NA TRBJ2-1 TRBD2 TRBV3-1 CASSLLGTSGKGEQFF TGTGCCAGCAGCCTCCTGGGGACTAGCGGGAAGGGTGAGCAGTTCTTC
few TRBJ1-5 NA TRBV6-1 CASRRDFQGNQPQHF TGTGCCAGCAGACGGGACTTCCAGGGCAATCAGCCCCAGCATTTT
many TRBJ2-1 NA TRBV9 CASSVEDYNEQFF TGTGCCAGCAGCGTAGAAGACTACAATGAGCAGTTCTTC